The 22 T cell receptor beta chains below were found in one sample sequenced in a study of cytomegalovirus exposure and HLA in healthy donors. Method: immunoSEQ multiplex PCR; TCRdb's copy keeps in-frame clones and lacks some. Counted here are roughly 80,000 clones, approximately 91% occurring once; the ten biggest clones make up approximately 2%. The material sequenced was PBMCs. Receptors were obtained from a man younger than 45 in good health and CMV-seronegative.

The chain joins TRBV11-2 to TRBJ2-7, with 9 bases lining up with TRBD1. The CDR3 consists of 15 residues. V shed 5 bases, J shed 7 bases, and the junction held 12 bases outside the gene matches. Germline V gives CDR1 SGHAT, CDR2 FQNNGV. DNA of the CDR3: TGTGCCAGCAGCGCGGGCCAGAGGACAGGGGTAGAGCAGTACTTC. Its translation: CASSAGQRTGVEQYF. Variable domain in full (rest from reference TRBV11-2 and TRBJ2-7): EAGVAQSPRYKIIEKRQSVAFWCNPISGHATLYWYQQILGQGPKLLIQFQNNGVVDDSQLPKDRFSAERLKGVDSTLKIQPAKLEDSAVYLCASSAGQRTGVEQYFGPGTRLTVT.

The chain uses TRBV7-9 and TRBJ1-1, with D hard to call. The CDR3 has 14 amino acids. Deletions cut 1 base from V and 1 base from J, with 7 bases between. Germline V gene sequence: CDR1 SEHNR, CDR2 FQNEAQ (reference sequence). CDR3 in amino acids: CASSLGAGNTEAFF. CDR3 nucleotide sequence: TGTGCCAGCAGCTTAGGGGCGGGGAACACTGAAGCTTTCTTT.

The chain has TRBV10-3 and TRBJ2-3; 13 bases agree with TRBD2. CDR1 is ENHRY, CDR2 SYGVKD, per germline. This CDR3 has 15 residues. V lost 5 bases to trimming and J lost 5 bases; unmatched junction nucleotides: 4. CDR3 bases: TGTGCCATCAGTAGGGGGACTAGCGGGGAAGATACGCAGTATTTT. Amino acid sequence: CAISRGTSGEDTQYF.

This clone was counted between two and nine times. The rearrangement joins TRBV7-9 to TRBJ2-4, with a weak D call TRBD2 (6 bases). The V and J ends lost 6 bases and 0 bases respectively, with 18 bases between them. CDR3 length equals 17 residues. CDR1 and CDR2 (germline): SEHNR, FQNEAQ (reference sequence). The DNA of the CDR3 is TGTGCCAGCAGAACGCTGGGAGGCGTTGGAGCCAAAAACATTCAGTACTTC. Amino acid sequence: CASRTLGGVGAKNIQYF.

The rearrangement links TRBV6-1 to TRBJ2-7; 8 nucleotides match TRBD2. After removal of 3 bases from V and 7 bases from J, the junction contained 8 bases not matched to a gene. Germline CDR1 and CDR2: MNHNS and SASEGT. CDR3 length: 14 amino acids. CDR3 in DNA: TGTGCCAGCAGTGAGCTAGCGGGCATGAAGGAGCAGTACTTC. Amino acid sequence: CASSELAGMKEQYF.

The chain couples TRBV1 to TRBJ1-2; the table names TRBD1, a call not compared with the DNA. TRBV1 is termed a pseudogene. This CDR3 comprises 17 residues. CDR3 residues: CTSSPRGQGSGLDGYTF. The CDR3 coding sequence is TGCACCAGCAGCCCGAGAGGACAGGGTAGCGGACTGGATGGCTACACCTTC.

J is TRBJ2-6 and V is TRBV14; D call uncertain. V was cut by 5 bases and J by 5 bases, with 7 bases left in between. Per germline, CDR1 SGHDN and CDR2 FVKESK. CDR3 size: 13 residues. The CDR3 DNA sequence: TGTGCCAGCAGCATCTCCTGGGCCAACGTCCTGACTTTC. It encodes CASSISWANVLTF.

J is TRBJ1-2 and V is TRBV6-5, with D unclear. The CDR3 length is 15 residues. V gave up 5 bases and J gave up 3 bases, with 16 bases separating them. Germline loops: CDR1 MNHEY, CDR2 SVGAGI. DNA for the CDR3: TGTGCCAGCAGTCACTGGGAGGACGGATACTATGGCTACACCTTC. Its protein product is CASSHWEDGYYGYTF.

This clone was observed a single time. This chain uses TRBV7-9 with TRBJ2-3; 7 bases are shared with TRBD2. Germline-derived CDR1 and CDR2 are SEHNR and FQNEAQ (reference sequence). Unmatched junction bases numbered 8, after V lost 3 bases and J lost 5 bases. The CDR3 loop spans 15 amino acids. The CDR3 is CASSFSGYRRDTQYF. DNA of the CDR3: TGTGCCAGCAGCTTTAGCGGGTACCGTCGAGATACGCAGTATTTT.

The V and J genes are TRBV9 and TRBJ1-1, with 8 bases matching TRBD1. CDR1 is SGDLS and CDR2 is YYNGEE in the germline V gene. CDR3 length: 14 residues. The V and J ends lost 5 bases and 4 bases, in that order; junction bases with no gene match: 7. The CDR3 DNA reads TGTGCCAGCAGTCGACAGGGGAGTAGCACTGAAGCTTTCTTT. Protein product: CASSRQGSSTEAFF.

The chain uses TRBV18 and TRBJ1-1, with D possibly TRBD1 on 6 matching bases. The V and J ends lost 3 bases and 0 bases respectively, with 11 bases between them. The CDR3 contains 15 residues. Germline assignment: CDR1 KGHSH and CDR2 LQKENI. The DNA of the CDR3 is TGTGCCAGCTCACCCGGACAGACTCTGAACACTGAAGCTTTCTTT. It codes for CASSPGQTLNTEAFF.

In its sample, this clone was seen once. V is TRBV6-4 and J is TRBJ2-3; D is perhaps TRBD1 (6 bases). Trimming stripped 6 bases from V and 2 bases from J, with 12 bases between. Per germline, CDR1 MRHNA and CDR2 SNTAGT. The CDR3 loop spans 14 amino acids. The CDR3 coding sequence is TGTGCCAGCAGCCGGACAGAAAACACAGATACGCAGTATTTT. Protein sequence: CASSRTENTDTQYF.

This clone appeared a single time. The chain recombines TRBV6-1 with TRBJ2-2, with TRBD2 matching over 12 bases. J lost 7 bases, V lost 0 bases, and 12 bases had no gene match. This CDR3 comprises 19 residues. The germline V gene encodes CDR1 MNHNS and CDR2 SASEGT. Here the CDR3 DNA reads TGTGCCAGCAGTGAAGCGCTAGCGGGGGGGCCAAGGGGGATCGGGGAGCTGTTTTTT. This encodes CASSEALAGGPRGIGELFF.

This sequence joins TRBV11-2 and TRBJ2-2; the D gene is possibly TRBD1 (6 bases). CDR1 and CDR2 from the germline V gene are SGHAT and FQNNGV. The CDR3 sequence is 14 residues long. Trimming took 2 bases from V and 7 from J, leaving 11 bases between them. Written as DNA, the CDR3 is TGTGCCAGCAGCTTATCAGGGGCTGACGGGGAGCTGTTTTTT. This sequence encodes CASSLSGADGELFF.

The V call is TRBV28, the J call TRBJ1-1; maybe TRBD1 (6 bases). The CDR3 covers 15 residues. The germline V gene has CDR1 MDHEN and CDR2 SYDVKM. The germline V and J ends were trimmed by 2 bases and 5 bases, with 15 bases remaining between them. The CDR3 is CASSLGSVGATEAFF. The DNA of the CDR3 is TGTGCCAGCAGTTTAGGATCCGTGGGGGCTACTGAAGCTTTCTTT.

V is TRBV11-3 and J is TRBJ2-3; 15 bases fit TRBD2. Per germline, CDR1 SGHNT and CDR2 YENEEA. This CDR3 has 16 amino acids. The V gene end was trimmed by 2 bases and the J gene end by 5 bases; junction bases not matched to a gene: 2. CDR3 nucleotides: TGTGCCAGCAGCTTACGGACTAGCGGGAGGGGAGATACGCAGTATTTT. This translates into CASSLRTSGRGDTQYF. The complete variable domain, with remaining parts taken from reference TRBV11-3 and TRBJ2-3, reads EAGVVQSPRYKIIEKKQPVAFWCNPISGHNTLYWYLQNLGQGPELLIRYENEEAVDDSQLPKDRFSAERLKGVDSTLKIQPAELGDSAVYLCASSLRTSGRGDTQYFGPGTRLTVL.

In DNA form, the CDR3 reads TGTGCCAGCAGCTTAGTGGGGGCCACCTCTGGGGCCAACGTCCTGACTTTC. This codes for CASSLVGATSGANVLTF. The V gene is TRBV7-2, the J gene TRBJ2-6, with D possibly being TRBD1 (6 bases). CDR3 length: 17 amino acids. Germline V gives CDR1 SGHTA, CDR2 FQGNSA. Trimming stripped 1 base from V and 0 bases from J, with 10 bases between.

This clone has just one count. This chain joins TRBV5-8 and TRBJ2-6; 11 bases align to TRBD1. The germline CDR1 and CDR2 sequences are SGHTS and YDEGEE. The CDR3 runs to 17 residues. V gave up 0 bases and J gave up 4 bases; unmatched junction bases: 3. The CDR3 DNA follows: TGTGCCAGCAGCTTGGCGGGACAGGGGGTCGGGGCCAACGTCCTGACTTTC. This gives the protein CASSLAGQGVGANVLTF.

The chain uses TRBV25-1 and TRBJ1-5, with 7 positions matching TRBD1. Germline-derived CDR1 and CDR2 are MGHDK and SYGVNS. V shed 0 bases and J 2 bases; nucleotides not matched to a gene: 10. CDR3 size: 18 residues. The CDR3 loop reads CASSEYIKRGPGNQPQHF. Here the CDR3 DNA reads TGTGCCAGCAGTGAATATATAAAGAGGGGGCCGGGCAATCAGCCCCAGCATTTT.

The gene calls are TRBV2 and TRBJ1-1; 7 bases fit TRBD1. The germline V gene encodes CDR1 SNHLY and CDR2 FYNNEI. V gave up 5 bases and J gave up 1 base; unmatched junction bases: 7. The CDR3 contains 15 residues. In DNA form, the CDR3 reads TGTGCCAGCAGTTTCCGGACAGGATCGAACACTGAAGCTTTCTTT. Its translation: CASSFRTGSNTEAFF.

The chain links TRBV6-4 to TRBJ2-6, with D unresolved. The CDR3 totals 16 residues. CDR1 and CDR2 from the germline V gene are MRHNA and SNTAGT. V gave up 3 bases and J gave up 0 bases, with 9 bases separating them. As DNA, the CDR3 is TGTGCCAGCAGTGAAAGAGCTCCCTCTGGGGCCAACGTCCTGACTTTC. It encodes CASSERAPSGANVLTF.

In DNA, the CDR3 is TGTGCCAGCAGCTTTTTAGCGGGGGGTGGAAATGAGCAGTTCTTC. The encoded protein is CASSFLAGGGNEQFF. The chain links TRBV5-4 to TRBJ2-1; 10 bases are a match to TRBD2. CDR3 length: 15 residues. V lost 2 bases and J lost 7; bases outside the gene matches: 6. Germline V gene lookup returns CDR1 SGHNT and CDR2 YYREEE (reference sequence).